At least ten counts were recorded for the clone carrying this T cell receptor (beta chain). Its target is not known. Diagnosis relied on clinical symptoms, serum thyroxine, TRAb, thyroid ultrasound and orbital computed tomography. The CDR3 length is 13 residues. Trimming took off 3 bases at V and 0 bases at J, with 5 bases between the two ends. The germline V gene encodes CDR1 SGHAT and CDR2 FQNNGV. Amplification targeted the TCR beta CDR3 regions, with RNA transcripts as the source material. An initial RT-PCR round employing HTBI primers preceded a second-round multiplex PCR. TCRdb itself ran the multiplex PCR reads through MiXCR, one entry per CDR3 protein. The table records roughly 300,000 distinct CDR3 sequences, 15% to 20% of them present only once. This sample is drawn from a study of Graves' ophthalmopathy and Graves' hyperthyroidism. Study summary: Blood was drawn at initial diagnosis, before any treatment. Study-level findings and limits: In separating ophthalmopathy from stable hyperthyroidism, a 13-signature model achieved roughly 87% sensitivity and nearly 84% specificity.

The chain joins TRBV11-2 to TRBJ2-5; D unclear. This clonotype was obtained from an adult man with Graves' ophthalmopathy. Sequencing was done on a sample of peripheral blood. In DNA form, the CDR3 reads TGTGCCAGCAGCTTTGGGTACCAAGAGACCCAGTACTTC. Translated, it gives CASSFGYQETQYF.